Given below is one T cell receptor (beta chain) in context. The antigen is unknown. This sample is part of a study of blood T cells in healthy people across ages. Study-wide results and limits: Per-million-T-cell TCR beta diversity fell roughly linearly with age.

A sample-barcoded 5' primer and a J-beta primer mix were used in a second PCR of roughly 6 to 11 cycles. Using its own MiXCR run on the 5' RACE reads, TCRdb lists one record per CDR3 protein. The table records fewer than 750,000 distinct CDR3 sequences, around 48% of them present only once. The germline V gene encodes CDR1 SQVTM and CDR2 ANQGSEA. There are 11 residues in the CDR3. With V trimmed by 6 bases and J by 15 bases, 8 bases remained unmatched. The source is a man older than 75 in good health. The chain joins TRBV29-1 to TRBJ1-4; 9 bases match TRBD1. Material for sequencing was blood. The CDR3 DNA reads as TGCAGCGTAGAACGCGGGACAGGGTTGTTTTTT. It is translated as CSVERGTGLFF. Full variable domain (missing parts from reference TRBV29-1 and TRBJ1-4): SAVISQKPSRDICQRGTSLTIQCQVDSQVTMMFWYRQQPGQSLTLIATANQGSEATYESGFVIDKFPISRPNLTFSTLTVSNMSPEDSSIYLCSVERGTGLFFGSGTQLSVL.